This is a list of T cell receptor beta chains from one sample in a study of T cell responses to AZD1222 COVID-19 vaccine. TCRdb's copy holds only in-frame clones and misses some; the assay was immunoSEQ multiplex PCR. The sample gives 60,000 to 85,000 clones, around 89% of which show up once; roughly 4.9% is in the top ten. The sample in question was peripheral blood, obtained 28 days after the second dose of the MenACWY control vaccine. These receptors came from an adult who received the MenACWY meningococcal vaccine as a control. CDR3s include the opening cysteine and the closing phenylalanine or tryptophan. Each record gives: J gene, clone size, V gene, D gene, CDR3 length, CDR3 protein, CDR3 DNA. The D gene is left open where the match is weak. Some rows have no size entry. The others give once, few or many, or a class for an expanded clone.

TRBJ2-1 | NA | TRBV28 | TRBD2 | 14 | CASTGTSGSYEQFF | TGTGCCAGCACCGGGACTAGCGGGAGTTATGAGCAGTTCTTC
TRBJ2-2 | NA | TRBV24-1 | TRBD2 | 18 | CATSGGPSGGANTGELFF | TGTGCCACCAGTGGTGGGCCTAGCGGGGGCGCGAACACCGGGGAGCTGTTTTTT
TRBJ2-4 | NA | TRBV7-2 | NA | 14 | CASSLGGSENIQYF | TGTGCCAGCAGCTTAGGAGGCAGCGAAAACATTCAGTACTTC
TRBJ2-7 | NA | TRBV28 | NA | 13 | CASSLSISYEQYF | TGTGCCAGCAGTTTATCCATCTCCTACGAGCAGTACTTC
TRBJ1-6 | NA | TRBV7-6 | NA | 16 | CASSSQGEGYNSPLHF | TGTGCCAGCAGCAGCCAGGGTGAGGGCTATAATTCACCCCTCCACTTT
TRBJ2-1 | NA | TRBV29-1 | TRBD2 | 15 | CSVSRAGGPGSEQFF | TGCAGCGTTTCCAGAGCGGGGGGGCCGGGCAGTGAGCAGTTCTTC
TRBJ2-7 | NA | TRBV6-2/TRBV6-3 | TRBD1 | 15 | CASSYTGTGEVEQYF | TGTGCCAGCAGTTATACCGGGACAGGGGAAGTCGAGCAGTACTTC
TRBJ2-2 | NA | TRBV28 | TRBD1 | 16 | CASSATGAVVTGELFF | TGTGCCAGCAGTGCGACAGGGGCCGTAGTCACCGGGGAGCTGTTTTTT
TRBJ2-4 | NA | TRBV4-1 | NA | 16 | CASSPGWPGAGNIQYF | TGCGCCAGCAGCCCCGGATGGCCGGGGGCGGGAAACATTCAGTACTTC
TRBJ2-7 | once | TRBV27 | TRBD2 | 16 | CASSFTGTSGLYEQYF | TGTGCCAGCAGTTTTACCGGGACTAGCGGGTTGTACGAGCAGTACTTC
TRBJ1-6 | NA | TRBV7-9 | NA | 14 | CASSLGDFASPLHF | TGTGCCAGCAGCTTGGGGGATTTCGCGTCACCCCTCCACTTT
TRBJ2-5 | NA | TRBV5-1 | TRBD2 | 18 | CASSYPTSGGVPQETQYF | TGCGCCAGCAGCTACCCGACTAGCGGGGGGGTCCCACAAGAGACCCAGTACTTC
TRBJ1-1 | NA | TRBV9 | NA | 13 | CASSVVTDTEAFF | TGTGCCAGCAGCGTAGTGACAGACACTGAAGCTTTCTTT
TRBJ1-2 | NA | TRBV27 | NA | 16 | CASSHRQTRANYGYTF | TGTGCCAGCAGTCATCGACAGACCCGAGCTAACTATGGCTACACCTTC
TRBJ1-3 | NA | TRBV18 | TRBD1 | 16 | CASSPRQGGSGNTIYF | TGTGCCAGCTCACCACGTCAGGGGGGGAGTGGAAACACCATATATTTT
TRBJ2-1 | NA | TRBV9 | TRBD2 | 15 | CASSVEGGGYNEQFF | TGTGCCAGCAGCGTAGAAGGCGGGGGATACAATGAGCAGTTCTTC
TRBJ1-1 | once | TRBV7-9 | TRBD1 | 14 | CASSLGTGGASAFF | TGTGCCAGCAGCTTAGGGACAGGGGGCGCATCGGCTTTCTTT
TRBJ2-1 | NA | TRBV19 | NA | 15 | CASSTGKRIYNEQFF | TGTGCCAGTAGTACGGGGAAGAGGATCTACAATGAGCAGTTCTTC
TRBJ2-3 | NA | TRBV4-2 | NA | 14 | CASSQVGRTDTQYF | TGTGCCAGCAGCCAAGTCGGCCGCACAGATACGCAGTATTTT
TRBJ1-4 | NA | TRBV28 | TRBD1 | 16 | CASSLGTARYNEKLFF | TGTGCCAGCAGTTTAGGGACAGCCCGATATAATGAAAAACTGTTTTTT
TRBJ2-7 | NA | TRBV5-1 | NA | 14 | CASSQQGSDNEQYF | TGCGCCAGCAGCCAACAGGGTTCGGATAACGAGCAGTACTTC
TRBJ2-3 | NA | TRBV29-1 | NA | 13 | CSGWTTNTDTQYF | TGCAGCGGCTGGACCACCAACACAGATACGCAGTATTTT
TRBJ2-7 | few | TRBV28 | NA | 15 | CASGGLTGLPYEQYF | TGTGCCAGCGGGGGGTTGACAGGGCTTCCCTACGAGCAGTACTTC
TRBJ2-7 | NA | TRBV7-9 | NA | 13 | CASSYNRNYEQYF | TGTGCCAGCAGCTATAACAGAAATTACGAGCAGTACTTC
TRBJ2-3 | NA | TRBV21-1 | NA | 15 | CASSNGSGCTDTQYF | TGTGCCAGCAGCAATGGAAGTGGCTGCACAGATACGCAGTATTTT
TRBJ1-5 | NA | TRBV5-6 | NA | 15 | CASSLRGGYVQPQHF | TGTGCCAGCAGCTTGCGGGGAGGTTATGTTCAGCCCCAGCATTTT
TRBJ1-6 | few | TRBV3-1/TRBV3-2 | NA | 16 | CASSQASRKSNSPLHF | TGTGCCAGCAGCCAAGCTTCTCGAAAATCGAATTCACCCCTCCACTTT
TRBJ1-6 | NA | TRBV28 | NA | 15 | CASTQGGLRSSPLHF | TGTGCCAGCACTCAGGGAGGTTTAAGAAGTTCACCCCTCCACTTT
TRBJ2-5 | NA | TRBV5-8 | NA | 14 | CASSFRVGQETQYF | TGTGCCAGCAGCTTCCGGGTCGGCCAAGAGACCCAGTACTTC
TRBJ1-5 | NA | TRBV15 | NA | 13 | CATSGGRGQPQHF | TGTGCCACCAGCGGAGGGCGCGGTCAGCCCCAGCATTTT
TRBJ2-4 | NA | TRBV7-2 | NA | 14 | CASSLAQGGNIQYF | TGTGCCAGCAGCTTAGCGCAGGGGGGTAACATTCAGTACTTC
TRBJ2-7 | NA | TRBV29-1 | TRBD2 | 14 | CSVGTSGSWGEQYF | TGCAGCGTGGGTACTAGCGGGAGTTGGGGAGAGCAGTACTTC